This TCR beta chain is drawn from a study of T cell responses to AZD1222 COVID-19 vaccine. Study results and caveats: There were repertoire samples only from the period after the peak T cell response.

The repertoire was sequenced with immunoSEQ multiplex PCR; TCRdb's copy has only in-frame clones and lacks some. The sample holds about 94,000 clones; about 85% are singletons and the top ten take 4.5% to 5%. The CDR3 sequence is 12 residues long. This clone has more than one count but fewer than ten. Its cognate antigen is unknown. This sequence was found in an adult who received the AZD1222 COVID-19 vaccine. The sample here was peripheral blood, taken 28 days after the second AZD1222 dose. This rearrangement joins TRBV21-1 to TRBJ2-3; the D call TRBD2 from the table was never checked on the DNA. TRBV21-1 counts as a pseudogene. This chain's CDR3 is CPISGSTDTQYF. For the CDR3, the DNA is TGCCCGATTAGCGGGAGTACAGATACGCAGTATTTT.